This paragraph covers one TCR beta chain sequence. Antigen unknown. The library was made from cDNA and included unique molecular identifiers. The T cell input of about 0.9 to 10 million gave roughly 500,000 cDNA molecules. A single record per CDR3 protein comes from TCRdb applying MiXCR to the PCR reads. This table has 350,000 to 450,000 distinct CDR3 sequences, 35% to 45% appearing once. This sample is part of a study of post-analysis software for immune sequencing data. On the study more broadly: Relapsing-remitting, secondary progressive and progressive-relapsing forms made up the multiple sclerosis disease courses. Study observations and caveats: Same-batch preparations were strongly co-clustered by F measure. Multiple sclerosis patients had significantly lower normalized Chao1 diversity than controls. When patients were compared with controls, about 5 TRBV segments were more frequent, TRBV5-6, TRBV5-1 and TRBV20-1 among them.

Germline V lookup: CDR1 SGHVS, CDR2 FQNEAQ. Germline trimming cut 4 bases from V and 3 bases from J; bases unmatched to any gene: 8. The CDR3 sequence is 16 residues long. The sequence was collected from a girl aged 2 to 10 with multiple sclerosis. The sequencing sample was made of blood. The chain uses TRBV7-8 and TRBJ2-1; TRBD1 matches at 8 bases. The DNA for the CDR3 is TGTGCCAGCAGCTACGGACCGGGACAGGTCTACAATGAGCAGTTCTTC. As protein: CASSYGPGQVYNEQFF.